The clone carrying this TCR beta chain was detected once. What it binds is unknown. Germline-derived CDR1 and CDR2 are KGHSH and LQKENI. With V trimmed by 3 bases and J by 7 bases, 12 bases remained unmatched. This CDR3 contains 15 residues. The source of the sample is a study of T cell responses to AZD1222 COVID-19 vaccine. Here immunoSEQ multiplex PCR was the method, and the copy in TCRdb shows in-frame clones only, minus some. Of about 130,000 clones in the sample, approximately 88% are singletons; the top ten hold 4.1%. Study findings and constraints: Increased Spike-specific TCR breadth and depth were observed after two AZD1222 doses.

The specimen comprised peripheral blood, sampled on day 0 of AZD1222 vaccination. The source is an adult in good health. The chain has TRBV18 and TRBJ2-7, with 7 bases aligning to TRBD1. The DNA of the CDR3 is TGTGCCAGCTCACCCCTTGACAGGGTGGTAAGTGAGCAGTACTTC. This encodes CASSPLDRVVSEQYF.